A single sample gave rise to the 17 T cell receptor beta chains below, sequenced in a study of cytotoxic CD8 clonotypes in ibrutinib-treated CLL. Here immunoSEQ multiplex PCR was the method, and the copy in TCRdb shows in-frame clones only, minus some. The sample includes 120,000 to 150,000 clones, about 80% of them seen just once. The sample was PBMCs, taken after 12 months of ibrutinib treatment. The receptors shown here come from a human donor with chronic lymphocytic leukemia.

This rearrangement joins TRBV5-4 to TRBJ2-7, with 10 positions matching TRBD2. The CDR3 extends over 15 amino acids. Germline CDR1 SGHNT, CDR2 YYREEE (reference sequence). The V and J ends lost 0 bases and 3 bases, in that order; junction bases with no gene match: 3. The CDR3: CASSLGLAGNYEQYF. The DNA for the CDR3 is TGTGCCAGCAGCTTGGGACTAGCGGGTAACTACGAGCAGTACTTC.

This clone was seen only once. The chain links TRBV4-1 to TRBJ2-7; TRBD2 agrees at 7 bases. CDR1 and CDR2 from the germline V gene are MGHRA and YSYEKL. V shed 4 bases and J 3 bases; nucleotides not matched to a gene: 18. The CDR3 has 18 residues. The CDR3 DNA is TGCGCCAGCAGCCGGGGAGCTTCTGGGAGGGAGGGCATCTACGAGCAGTACTTC. Protein: CASSRGASGREGIYEQYF.

This chain uses TRBV10-3 with TRBJ2-3, with D maybe TRBD2 (6 bases). This CDR3 is 13 amino acids long. Germline V gene sequence: CDR1 ENHRY, CDR2 SYGVKD. The V end was cut by 6 bases, the J end by 8 bases, with 15 bases between. The CDR3 DNA reads TGTGCCATCAGCTCAACGGGGGAGAGTACGCAGTATTTT. Its translation is CAISSTGESTQYF.

This clone was observed a handful of times. The chain is built from TRBV28 and TRBJ1-6, with unresolved D. The CDR3 sequence is 12 residues long. Germline values: CDR1 MDHEN, CDR2 SYDVKM. The CDR3 DNA reads TGTGCTCTACAACAGAATAATTCACCCCTCCACTTT. It codes for CALQQNNSPLHF.

The chain employs TRBV30 and TRBJ1-3; D ambiguous. Trimming stripped 4 bases from V and 0 bases from J, with 7 bases between. CDR1 and CDR2 (germline): GTSNPN, SVGIG (reference sequence). The CDR3 loop spans 13 amino acids. CDR3 region: CAWNGLSGNTIYF. In DNA form, the CDR3 reads TGTGCCTGGAACGGTCTCTCTGGAAACACCATATATTTT. Full variable domain (rest looked up from reference TRBV30 and TRBJ1-3): SQTIHQWPATLVQPVGSPLSLECTVEGTSNPNLYWYRQAAGRGLQLLFYSVGIGQISSEVPQNLSASRPQDRQFILSSKKLLLSDSGFYLCAWNGLSGNTIYFGEGSWLTVV.

The chain links TRBV5-1 to TRBJ1-1; D might be TRBD1 (5 bases). Between the trimmed V and J ends, which lost 3 bases and 5 bases, there was a span of 11 bases. This CDR3 has 13 amino acids. Germline CDR1 reads SGHRS; CDR2 reads YFSETQ. CDR3 protein: CASSSGLGTEAFF. In DNA, the CDR3 is TGCGCCAGCAGCTCGGGGCTAGGGACTGAAGCTTTCTTT.

The chain combines TRBV4-1 with TRBJ2-7, with 7 bases lining up with TRBD1. This CDR3 is built from 14 residues. Germline assignment: CDR1 MGHRA and CDR2 YSYEKL. Trimming at V came to 1 base and at J to 3 bases, leaving 3 bases not matched to a gene. The CDR3 DNA reads as TGCGCCAGCAGCCAAGTAGGGGACAGCTACGAGCAGTACTTC. This codes for CASSQVGDSYEQYF.

In this sample, this clone turned up a few times. The genes are TRBV27 and TRBJ1-2; D is unclear. CDR3 length equals 13 residues. CDR1 and CDR2 (germline): MNHEY, SMNVEV (reference sequence). Trimming removed 3 bases at V and 4 bases at J, with 9 bases between. DNA for the CDR3: TGTGCCAGCAGTTTTAGCCCATTCTATGGCTACACCTTC. This encodes CASSFSPFYGYTF.

Written as DNA, the CDR3 is TGTGCCAGCAGGCGCACAGGGTCGGAGACCCAGTACTTC. Its translation is CASRRTGSETQYF. The V and J genes are TRBV27 and TRBJ2-5; TRBD1 is a possible D gene (6 bases). Between the trimmed V and J ends, which lost 6 bases and 5 bases, there was a span of 13 bases. The CDR3 has 13 residues. The germline V gene has CDR1 MNHEY and CDR2 SMNVEV (reference sequence).

V is TRBV28 and J is TRBJ1-5; no definite D call. This CDR3 spans 12 amino acids. CDR1 and CDR2 from the germline V gene are MDHEN and SYDVKM. The V gene lost 3 bases and the J gene lost 5 bases, with 5 bases spanning the gap. CDR3 sequence: CASSLGYQPQHF. The CDR3 DNA reads TGTGCCAGCAGTTTGGGGTATCAGCCCCAGCATTTT.

The chain employs TRBV6-5 and TRBJ2-7; the D call may be TRBD1 or TRBD2 (5 bases each). Germline CDR1 is MNHEY and CDR2 is SVGAGI. This CDR3 is built from 15 residues. V was trimmed by 6 bases and J by 1 base, leaving 16 bases between them. In DNA, the CDR3 is TGTGCCAGCAGACTCCTCGGGACGGTTTCCTACGAGCAGTACTTC. Translation: CASRLLGTVSYEQYF.

In its sample, this clone is medium-sized (0.01 to 0.1%). The CDR3 DNA reads as TGTGCCAGCAGCCCGGGGCCGTACACCGGGGAGCTGTTTTTT. As protein: CASSPGPYTGELFF. The gene calls are TRBV13 and TRBJ2-2; D tentatively reads TRBD1 or TRBD2 (5 bases each). This CDR3 contains 14 residues. The germline V and J ends were trimmed by 5 bases and 3 bases, with 10 bases remaining between them. The V gene's germline CDR1 is PRHDT and CDR2 FYEKMQ (reference sequence).

V gene TRBV5-6 combines with J gene TRBJ1-1; 7 positions match TRBD1. Germline CDR1 and CDR2: SGHDT and YYEEEE. The CDR3 contains 15 residues. With V trimmed by 5 bases and J by 1 base, 8 bases remained unmatched. Here the CDR3 DNA reads TGTGCCAGCAGTCCCACAGGGGACGGGAACACTGAAGCTTTCTTT. It specifies CASSPTGDGNTEAFF. The full variable domain, with the rest looked up from reference TRBV5-6 and TRBJ1-1, is DAGVTQSPTHLIKTRGQQVTLRCSPKSGHDTVSWYQQALGQGPQFIFQYYEEEERQRGNFPDRFSGHQFPNYSSELNVNALLLGDSALYLCASSPTGDGNTEAFFGQGTRLTVV.

The chain carries TRBV15 and TRBJ2-2; no clear D. The V end was cut by 0 bases, the J end by 5 bases, with 4 bases between. In germline, CDR1 is LNHNV, CDR2 YYDKDF (reference sequence). CDR3 length: 13 residues. The CDR3 DNA reads as TGTGCCACCAGCAGAGATCGAACCGGGGAGCTGTTTTTT. It yields the protein CATSRDRTGELFF.

The chain is built from TRBV20-1 and TRBJ1-2; D is unresolved. The CDR3 covers 11 residues. Germline V lookup: CDR1 DFQATT, CDR2 SNEGSKA (reference sequence). The ends were cut back, 0 bases at V and 8 bases at J, with 7 bases in the middle. CDR3 sequence: CSAREVPGYTF. CDR3 coding DNA: TGCAGTGCTAGAGAGGTGCCCGGCTACACCTTC.

J is TRBJ2-7 and V is TRBV7-9, with 9 positions matching TRBD2. The CDR3 extends over 16 amino acids. The germline V gene has CDR1 SEHNR and CDR2 FQNEAQ (reference sequence). Trimming at V came to 3 bases and at J to 0 bases, leaving 6 bases not matched to a gene. Written as DNA, the CDR3 is TGTGCCAGCAGCTTTAGCGGGAGCCCTAGCTCCTACGAGCAGTACTTC. This sequence encodes CASSFSGSPSSYEQYF.

The chain carries TRBV11-2 and TRBJ2-5; no definite D call. Germline V gives CDR1 SGHAT, CDR2 FQNNGV. This CDR3 is 14 amino acids long. Trimming left V 5 bases short and J 0 bases short, with 10 bases between. The CDR3 sequence: CASSPWKDQETQYF. The CDR3 bases are TGTGCCAGCAGCCCTTGGAAGGACCAAGAGACCCAGTACTTC.